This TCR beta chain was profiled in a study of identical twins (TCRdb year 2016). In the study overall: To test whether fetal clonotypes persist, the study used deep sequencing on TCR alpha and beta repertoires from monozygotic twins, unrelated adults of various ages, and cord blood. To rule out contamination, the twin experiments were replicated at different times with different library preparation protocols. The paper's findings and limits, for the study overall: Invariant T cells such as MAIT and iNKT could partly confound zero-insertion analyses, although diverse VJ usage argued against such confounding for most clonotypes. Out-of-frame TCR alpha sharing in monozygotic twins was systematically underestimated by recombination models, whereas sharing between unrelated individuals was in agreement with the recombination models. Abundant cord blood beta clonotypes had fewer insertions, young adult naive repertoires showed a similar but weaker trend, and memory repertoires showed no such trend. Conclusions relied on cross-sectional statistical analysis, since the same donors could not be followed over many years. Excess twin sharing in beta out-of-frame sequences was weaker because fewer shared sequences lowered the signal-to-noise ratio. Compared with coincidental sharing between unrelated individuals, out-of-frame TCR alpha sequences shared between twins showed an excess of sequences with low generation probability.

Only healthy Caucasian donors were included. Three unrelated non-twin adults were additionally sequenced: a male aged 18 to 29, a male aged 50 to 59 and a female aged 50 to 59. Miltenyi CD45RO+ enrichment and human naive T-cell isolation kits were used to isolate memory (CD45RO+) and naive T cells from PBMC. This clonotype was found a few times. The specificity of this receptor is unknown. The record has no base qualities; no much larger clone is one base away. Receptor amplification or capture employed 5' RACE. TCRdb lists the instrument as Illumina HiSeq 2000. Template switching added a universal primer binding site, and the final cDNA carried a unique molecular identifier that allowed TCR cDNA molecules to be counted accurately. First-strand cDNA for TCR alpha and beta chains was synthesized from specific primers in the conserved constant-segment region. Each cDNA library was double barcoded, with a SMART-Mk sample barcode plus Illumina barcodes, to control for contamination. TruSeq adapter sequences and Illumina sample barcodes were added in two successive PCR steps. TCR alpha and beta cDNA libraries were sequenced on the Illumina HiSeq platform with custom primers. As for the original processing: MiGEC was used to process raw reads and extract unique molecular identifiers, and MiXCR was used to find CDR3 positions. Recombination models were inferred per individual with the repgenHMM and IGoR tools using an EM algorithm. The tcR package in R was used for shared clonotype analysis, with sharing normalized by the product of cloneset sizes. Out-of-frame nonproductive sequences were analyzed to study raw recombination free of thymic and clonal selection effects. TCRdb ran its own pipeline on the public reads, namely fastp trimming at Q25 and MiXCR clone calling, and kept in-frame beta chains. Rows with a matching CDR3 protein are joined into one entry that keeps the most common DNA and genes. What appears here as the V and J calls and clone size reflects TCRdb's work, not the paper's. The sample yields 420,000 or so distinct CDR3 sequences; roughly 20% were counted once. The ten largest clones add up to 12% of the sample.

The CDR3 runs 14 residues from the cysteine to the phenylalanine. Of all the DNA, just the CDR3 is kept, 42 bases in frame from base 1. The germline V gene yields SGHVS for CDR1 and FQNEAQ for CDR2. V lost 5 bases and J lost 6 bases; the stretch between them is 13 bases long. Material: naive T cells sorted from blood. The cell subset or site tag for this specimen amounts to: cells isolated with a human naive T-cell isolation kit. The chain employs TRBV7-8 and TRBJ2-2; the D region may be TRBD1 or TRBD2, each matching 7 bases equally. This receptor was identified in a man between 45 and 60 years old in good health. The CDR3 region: CASSLTGRAGELFF. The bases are TGTGCCAGCAGCCTGACAGGGAGGGCCGGGGAGCTGTTTTTT.